The 25 T cell receptor beta chains reported below all come from one sample, sequenced in a study of control samples from healthy donors and cancer patients. TCRdb keeps only in-frame clones here, not all; method: immunoSEQ multiplex PCR. This table holds about 120,000 clones, around 87% found once. Sequencing was carried out using blood. The receptors were sampled from a man between 35 and 55 years old in good health.

This clone showed up just a few times. The J gene is TRBJ1-5, the V gene TRBV11-2; D is unresolved. V dropped 5 bases and J dropped 6 bases, with 11 bases sitting between them. This CDR3 contains 13 residues. Germline V gene lookup returns CDR1 SGHAT and CDR2 FQNNGV. The CDR3: CASSEVGFQPQHF. The CDR3 DNA follows: TGTGCCAGCAGCGAAGTCGGGTTTCAGCCCCAGCATTTT.

This chain links TRBV18 with TRBJ1-2, with D uncertain. Germline CDR1 reads KGHSH; CDR2 reads LQKENI. Trimming cost V 2 bases and J 2 bases, with 9 bases left between them. The CDR3 totals 14 residues. This CDR3 reads CASSPNPGNYGYTF. The DNA of the CDR3 is TGTGCCAGCTCACCAAACCCTGGGAACTATGGCTACACCTTC.

The chain joins TRBV12-5 to TRBJ2-3; D possibly corresponds to TRBD1 (5 bases). The CDR3 is 19 amino acids. The V gene lost 0 bases and the J gene lost 1 base, with 20 bases spanning the gap. The germline CDR1 and CDR2 sequences are LGHNT and FRNRAP. The CDR3 region has the DNA TGTGCTAGTGGTTTGGTACTGGAGACAGCCAGCCGCGGCACAGATACGCAGTATTTT. Amino acid sequence: CASGLVLETASRGTDTQYF.

The chain links TRBV11-2 to TRBJ2-2; TRBD1 aligns across 8 bases. CDR1 is SGHAT and CDR2 is FQNNGV in the germline V gene. V was clipped by 4 bases and J by 4 bases; unmatched bases: 11. The CDR3 is 17 residues long. The CDR3 protein is CASSSIRGRWVTGELFF. The CDR3 nucleotides read TGTGCCAGCAGCTCCATCAGGGGGCGTTGGGTCACCGGGGAGCTGTTTTTT.

The chain employs TRBV5-5 and TRBJ1-2; tentative D call: TRBD1 (5 bases). There are 13 residues in the CDR3. V lost 4 bases and J lost 4, with 11 bases in between. Germline CDR1 and CDR2: SGHKS and YYEKEE (reference sequence). In nucleotides, the CDR3 is TGTGCCAGCAGCCTGGGACGACTCTATGGCTACACCTTC. Translated: CASSLGRLYGYTF.

V usage is TRBV9 and J usage is TRBJ1-1; D may be TRBD1 (5 bases). CDR1 is SGDLS, CDR2 YYNGEE, per germline. V lost 0 bases to trimming and J lost 1 base, with 7 bases between them. This CDR3 region has 14 residues. This CDR3 reads CASSVVDRNTEAFF. The CDR3 DNA follows: TGTGCCAGCAGCGTAGTTGACAGGAACACTGAAGCTTTCTTT.

This chain uses TRBV4-1 with TRBJ2-1, with TRBD1 as a possible D gene (7 bases). Germline CDR1 and CDR2: MGHRA and YSYEKL. The CDR3 totals 16 residues. Trimming removed 0 bases at V and 9 bases at J, with 18 bases between. For the CDR3, the DNA is TGCGCCAGCAGCCAAGATAGGAGCCAGGGGGGTTTTGAGCAGTTCTTC. Translation: CASSQDRSQGGFEQFF.

The gene calls are TRBV5-4 and TRBJ1-1; no clear D gene. This CDR3 is built from 13 residues. Germline values: CDR1 SGHNT, CDR2 YYREEE (reference sequence). Trimming cost V 6 bases and J 1 base, with 10 bases left between them. As DNA, the CDR3 is TGTGCCAGCACCCCGGGGAGGAACACTGAAGCTTTCTTT. It is translated as CASTPGRNTEAFF.

The chain carries TRBV4-1 and TRBJ2-3; D uncertain. The germline V and J ends were trimmed by 2 bases and 2 bases, with 2 bases remaining between them. This CDR3 is built from 12 residues. Germline assignment: CDR1 MGHRA and CDR2 YSYEKL. The CDR3 protein is CASSQNTDTQYF. The DNA for the CDR3 is TGCGCCAGCAGCCAAAACACAGATACGCAGTATTTT.

The chain is built from TRBV9 and TRBJ2-2, with a tentative D call TRBD1 (6 bases). V dropped 0 bases and J dropped 5 bases, with 14 bases sitting between them. The CDR3 totals 16 residues. Germline loops: CDR1 SGDLS, CDR2 YYNGEE. In DNA form, the CDR3 reads TGTGCCAGCAGCGTAGGACAAGGGGGTGAGACCGGGGAGCTGTTTTTT. Translated, it gives CASSVGQGGETGELFF.

The chain joins TRBV7-8 to TRBJ1-2; maybe TRBD1 (6 bases). The germline V and J ends were trimmed by 1 base and 4 bases, with 22 bases remaining between them. This CDR3 region has 18 residues. Germline loops: CDR1 SGHVS, CDR2 FQNEAQ. The CDR3 DNA reads TGTGCCAGCAGCTTAGTTTACGGGACAAGGGCCCACACCTATGGCTACACCTTC. Protein product: CASSLVYGTRAHTYGYTF. Filled out from reference TRBV7-8 and TRBJ1-2, the complete variable domain reads GAGVSQSPRYKVAKRGQDVALRCDPISGHVSLFWYQQALGQGPEFLTYFQNEAQLDKSGLPSDRFFAERPEGSVSTLKIQRTQQEDSAVYLCASSLVYGTRAHTYGYTFGSGTRLTVV.

The CDR3 reads CASSSSVSYNEQFF. CDR3 coding DNA: TGTGCCAGTAGTAGTAGTGTCTCCTACAATGAGCAGTTCTTC. The chain couples TRBV19 to TRBJ2-1; D is unclear. The CDR3 is 14 amino acids. Per germline, CDR1 LNHDA and CDR2 SQIVND (reference sequence). V dropped 4 bases and J dropped 0 bases, with 7 bases sitting between them.

The rearrangement uses TRBV7-8 and TRBJ2-7, with TRBD1 identical over 9 bases. The CDR3 has 15 residues. Losses at the gene ends were 1 base for V and 5 bases for J; bases not matched to a gene: 6. CDR1 and CDR2 from the germline V gene are SGHVS and FQNEAQ. CDR3 residues: CASSLGGQGLHEQYF. The CDR3 DNA sequence: TGTGCCAGCAGCTTAGGGGGACAGGGACTCCACGAGCAGTACTTC.

To note about this clone: At one end the junction does not follow the germline gene, possibly because of a read error. The chain recombines TRBV19 with TRBJ1-5; no clear D. The V gene's germline CDR1 is LNHDA and CDR2 SQIVND (reference sequence). The CDR3 runs 13 residues. The CDR3 bases are TGTGCCAGTAGATATGAGGGAGGTTTAAAGGTCTATTTT. Protein sequence: CASRYEGGLKVYF.

V usage is TRBV5-1 and J usage is TRBJ2-1; 11 bases line up with TRBD2. Germline lookup yields CDR1 SGHRS and CDR2 YFSETQ. The CDR3 spans 15 residues. The V gene end was trimmed by 4 bases and the J gene end by 4 bases; junction bases not matched to a gene: 4. The CDR3 here is CASSPGLAGYNEQFF. CDR3 bases: TGCGCCAGCAGCCCAGGACTAGCGGGTTACAATGAGCAGTTCTTC. Drawing the rest from reference TRBV5-1 and TRBJ2-1, the complete variable domain is KAGVTQTPRYLIKTRGQQVTLSCSPISGHRSVSWYQQTPGQGLQFLFEYFSETQRNKGNFPGRFSGRQFSNSRSEMNVSTLELGDSALYLCASSPGLAGYNEQFFGPGTRLTVL.

This clone was picked up a small number of times. The V gene is TRBV2, the J gene TRBJ2-5; D is unresolved. This CDR3 region has 15 residues. Trimming took 6 bases from V and 4 from J, leaving 18 bases between them. From germline, CDR1 is SNHLY and CDR2 FYNNEI. The CDR3 coding sequence is TGTGCCAGCAGCGCCCAGGATCTCGCTAGAGAGACCCAGTACTTC. Its translation is CASSAQDLARETQYF.

The chain has TRBV19 and TRBJ2-3, with a possible D match to TRBD1 (6 bases). The V end was cut by 3 bases, the J end by 6 bases, with 13 bases between. Germline assignment: CDR1 LNHDA and CDR2 SQIVND (reference sequence). This CDR3 spans 14 amino acids. The CDR3 is CASSIGQTTDTQYF. CDR3 in DNA: TGTGCCAGTAGTATCGGACAGACTACGGATACGCAGTATTTT.

This sequence joins TRBV29-1 and TRBJ2-1, with D uncertain. There are 14 residues in the CDR3. CDR1 and CDR2 from the germline V gene are SQVTM and ANQGSEA. Trimming shortened V by 5 bases and J by 0 bases, and 11 bases separated the two germline ends. The CDR3 DNA reads as TGCAGCGTTCCAAGAAGGAGCTCCTACAATGAGCAGTTCTTC. Its protein product is CSVPRRSSYNEQFF.

The chain joins TRBV11-2 to TRBJ2-7, with D uncertain. Trimming took 3 bases from V and 3 from J, leaving 6 bases between them. CDR3 length: 12 residues. Germline CDR1 is SGHAT and CDR2 is FQNNGV. This chain's CDR3 is CASSFSFYEQYF. CDR3 DNA: TGTGCCAGCAGCTTTAGCTTCTACGAGCAGTACTTC.

The gene calls are TRBV7-2 and TRBJ2-1; 7 bases are shared with TRBD1. The CDR3 has 15 amino acids. Germline V gene sequence: CDR1 SGHTA, CDR2 FQGNSA. Trimming at V came to 3 bases and at J to 0 bases, leaving 2 bases not matched to a gene. This CDR3 reads CASSFRQGSYNEQFF. The CDR3 DNA is TGTGCCAGCAGCTTCCGACAGGGCTCCTACAATGAGCAGTTCTTC.

The chain combines TRBV18 with TRBJ1-2, with 9 bases fitting TRBD1. Unmatched junction bases numbered 10, after V lost 6 bases and J lost 2 bases. CDR3 length: 16 amino acids. In germline, CDR1 is KGHSH, CDR2 LQKENI. The CDR3 sequence: CASSTVGQGVNYGYTF. The CDR3 DNA reads as TGTGCCAGCTCCACTGTGGGACAGGGCGTAAACTATGGCTACACCTTC. Filled out from reference TRBV18 and TRBJ1-2, the complete variable domain reads NAGVMQNPRHLVRRRGQEARLRCSPMKGHSHVYWYRQLPEEGLKFMVYLQKENIIDESGMPKERFSAEFPKEGPSILRIQQVVRGDSAAYFCASSTVGQGVNYGYTFGSGTRLTVV.

Comment on this clone: One base away lies a much larger clone, so this may be a sequencing read error. Additional DNA sequences in this sample encode the identical CDR3. The rearrangement joins TRBV7-2 to TRBJ2-5; D possibly corresponds to TRBD2 (6 bases). Germline V gene sequence: CDR1 SGHTA, CDR2 FQGNSA. The ends were cut back, 0 bases at V and 1 base at J, with 6 bases in the middle. This CDR3 comprises 14 residues. Here the CDR3 reads CASSLAGGQETQYF. CDR3 DNA sequence: TGTGCCAGCAGCTTAGCGGGGGGCCAAGAGACCCAGTACTTC.

The chain combines TRBV10-3 with TRBJ1-1; D perhaps matches TRBD1 (6 bases). The CDR3 totals 14 residues. CDR1 is ENHRY, CDR2 SYGVKD, per germline. V lost 3 bases, J lost 7 bases, and 15 bases lay in between. The CDR3 is CAISDGWEQGEAFF. Written as DNA, the CDR3 is TGTGCCATCAGTGATGGATGGGAACAGGGTGAAGCTTTCTTT.

This clone came up a few times. This chain joins TRBV5-1 and TRBJ2-3; 7 bases align to TRBD2. The length of the CDR3 is 14 residues. The trim removed 4 bases at V and 6 bases at J, leaving 8 bases unmatched. Germline V gene sequence: CDR1 SGHRS, CDR2 YFSETQ. Here the CDR3 DNA reads TGCGCCAGCAGCCCCGGACTAGGACCGGATACGCAGTATTTT. This encodes CASSPGLGPDTQYF.

In its sample, this clone was seen a few times. This chain connects TRBV4-1 to TRBJ1-3, with D maybe TRBD1 (5 bases). Trimming took off 5 bases at V and 0 bases at J, with 11 bases between the two ends. CDR1 is MGHRA and CDR2 is YSYEKL in the germline V gene. There are 15 residues in the CDR3. In nucleotides, the CDR3 is TGCGCCAGCAGCACCTCCGGGACCTCTGGAAACACCATATATTTT. Protein sequence: CASSTSGTSGNTIYF.